These 24 T cell receptor beta chains share one sample of origin, sequenced in a study of OX40 agonist ivuxolimab in advanced cancers. Library prep was done by the immunoSEQ multiplex PCR assay. TCRdb holds this immuneACCESS table with in-frame rearrangements only. Some clones are missing; in checked studies, unresolved V genes explain under half, and the rest has no known cause. This sample comprises roughly 79,000 clones, approximately 80% of them detected only once. Approximately 0.51% of the sample is in the top ten clones. Material: CD4+ or CD8+ T cells sorted from blood, obtained in a trial of the OX40 agonist ivuxolimab. The source of these receptors is an adult with an advanced solid tumor such as melanoma, head and neck, liver or kidney cancer.

The count of this clone is one. DNA for the CDR3: TGTGCCAGCAGCCGGGACTCCCGAAGTTACAATGAGCAGTTCTTC. Translating gives CASSRDSRSYNEQFF. This chain uses TRBV7-8 with TRBJ2-1; D is perhaps TRBD2 (6 bases). CDR3 length equals 15 residues. Germline loops: CDR1 SGHVS, CDR2 FQNEAQ. The V end was cut by 5 bases, the J end by 4 bases, with 15 bases between.

The table lists this clone with a few counts. The chain is built from TRBV6-5 and TRBJ1-4; 10 bases are shared with TRBD1. This CDR3 comprises 15 residues. The V gene's germline CDR1 is MNHEY and CDR2 SVGAGI. V was pared by 0 bases and J by 8 bases, with 3 bases of the junction left unmatched. The CDR3 reads CASSYSGDRGEKLFF. The CDR3 bases are TGTGCCAGCAGTTACTCCGGGGACAGGGGAGAAAAACTGTTTTTT.

The gene calls are TRBV28 and TRBJ1-1; 8 nucleotides line up with TRBD1. This CDR3 contains 14 residues. Germline V gene sequence: CDR1 MDHEN, CDR2 SYDVKM. The junction had 2 bases not matched to a gene; V was cut back by 4 bases and J by 1 base. The CDR3 loop reads CASSSGQGNTEAFF. CDR3 DNA sequence: TGTGCCAGCAGTTCCGGACAGGGGAACACTGAAGCTTTCTTT.

The chain uses TRBV11-2 and TRBJ1-5; unclear D gene. Trimming removed 5 bases from V and 5 bases from J, with 10 bases in between. Germline-derived CDR1 and CDR2 are SGHAT and FQNNGV. CDR3 length equals 13 residues. CDR3 DNA sequence: TGTGCCAGCAGCGGACTGCAGGATCAGCCCCAGCATTTT. Translation gives CASSGLQDQPQHF.

The rearrangement uses TRBV9 and TRBJ1-2; D perhaps matches TRBD1 (5 bases). Germline V CDR1 and CDR2: SGDLS, YYNGEE. The CDR3 is 14 amino acids. The germline V and J ends were trimmed by 0 bases and 6 bases, with 12 bases remaining between them. The CDR3 loop reads CASSVGGASNGYTF. Here the CDR3 DNA reads TGTGCCAGCAGCGTAGGGGGCGCGAGTAATGGCTACACCTTC.

In its sample, this clone was seen once. This chain uses TRBV7-8 with TRBJ2-7, with a tentative D call TRBD2 (6 bases). Trimming stripped 1 base from V and 1 base from J, with 11 bases between. Germline CDR1 SGHVS, CDR2 FQNEAQ. This CDR3 region has 15 residues. CDR3 residues: CASSLGGTLSYEQYF. The CDR3 DNA is TGTGCCAGCAGCTTAGGCGGGACGTTATCCTACGAGCAGTACTTC. The whole variable domain, filled in from reference TRBV7-8 and TRBJ2-7, reads GAGVSQSPRYKVAKRGQDVALRCDPISGHVSLFWYQQALGQGPEFLTYFQNEAQLDKSGLPSDRFFAERPEGSVSTLKIQRTQQEDSAVYLCASSLGGTLSYEQYFGPGTRLTVT.

This chain connects TRBV7-2 to TRBJ1-1; D unresolved. Germline assignment: CDR1 SGHTA and CDR2 FQGNSA. Between the trimmed V and J ends, which lost 4 bases and 2 bases, there was a span of 8 bases. CDR3 length: 13 amino acids. The CDR3 nucleotides are TGTGCCAGCAGCTCCTTCGATAACACTGAAGCTTTCTTT. Its translation: CASSSFDNTEAFF. Complete variable domain (other parts from reference TRBV7-2 and TRBJ1-1): GAGVSQSPSNKVTEKGKDVELRCDPISGHTALYWYRQSLGQGLEFLIYFQGNSAPDKSGLPSDRFSAERTGGSVSTLTIQRTQQEDSAVYLCASSSFDNTEAFFGQGTRLTVV.

The chain employs TRBV28 and TRBJ1-2; D perhaps matches TRBD1 (5 bases). Germline loops: CDR1 MDHEN, CDR2 SYDVKM. Trimming pared 3 bases from V and 4 bases from J, leaving 12 bases between. CDR3 length: 14 amino acids. The CDR3 DNA reads TGTGCCAGCAGTTTTTGGGGGAGGAGCTATGGCTACACCTTC. Encoded protein: CASSFWGRSYGYTF.

The chain joins TRBV9 to TRBJ2-3; the match to TRBD1 covers 7 bases. The CDR3 spans 16 residues. Unmatched junction bases numbered 9, after V lost 1 base and J lost 4 bases. From germline, CDR1 is SGDLS and CDR2 YYNGEE. CDR3 in amino acids: CASSVSKTGKADTQYF. The CDR3 DNA follows: TGTGCCAGCAGCGTATCAAAGACAGGGAAAGCAGATACGCAGTATTTT.

Comment on this clone: One end of the junction is discordant with germline, which a read error may explain. This chain connects TRBV7-7 to TRBJ2-7, with TRBD1 matching 8 bases. The CDR3 covers 14 residues. Germline loops: CDR1 SSHAT, CDR2 FNYEAQ (reference sequence). The CDR3 region has the DNA TGTGCTAGCAGCTCAGGACAGGGCCCCTACGAGCAGTACTTC. Translated, it gives CASSSGQGPYEQYF.

V and J are TRBV11-3 and TRBJ2-5, with TRBD2 as a possible D gene (6 bases). The CDR3 runs to 13 residues. Germline V gives CDR1 SGHNT, CDR2 YENEEA. The V gene lost 8 bases and the J gene lost 4 bases, with 14 bases spanning the gap. CDR3 residues: CASGTSTLETQYF. The CDR3 DNA reads TGTGCCAGCGGAACTAGCACCCTAGAGACCCAGTACTTC.

The chain recombines TRBV19 with TRBJ2-5; 9 nucleotides agree with TRBD2. The germline V gene has CDR1 LNHDA and CDR2 SQIVND (reference sequence). Trimming cost V 5 bases and J 5 bases; bases outside gene matches: 9. The CDR3 is 15 amino acids. CDR3 coding DNA: TGTGCCAGTAGTGGGGCGGGAGGGGGCGAGGAGACCCAGTACTTC. It translates to CASSGAGGGEETQYF.

This chain joins TRBV28 and TRBJ1-1; D not resolved. This CDR3 region has 12 residues. Trimming shortened V by 10 bases and J by 1 base, and 10 bases separated the two germline ends. CDR1 is MDHEN, CDR2 SYDVKM, per germline. The CDR3 loop is CATQFQNTEAFF. In nucleotides, the CDR3 is TGTGCCACACAGTTTCAGAACACTGAAGCTTTCTTT.

The CDR3 protein is CASSPKGVQNEQFF. CDR3 nucleotide sequence: TGTGCCAGCAGCCCGAAGGGCGTACAAAATGAGCAGTTCTTC. V usage is TRBV7-2 and J usage is TRBJ2-1; no firm D call. CDR3 length: 14 residues. From germline, CDR1 is SGHTA and CDR2 FQGNSA. V was trimmed by 5 bases and J by 7 bases, leaving 15 bases between them.

J is TRBJ1-6 and V is TRBV25-1; D uncertain. The germline CDR1 and CDR2 sequences are MGHDK and SYGVNS. The CDR3 runs to 12 residues. V lost 0 bases, J lost 6 bases, and 0 bases lay in between. In DNA, the CDR3 is TGTGCCAGCAGTGAATATAATTCACCCCTCCACTTT. Amino acid sequence: CASSEYNSPLHF.

The chain links TRBV7-6 to TRBJ2-7; TRBD2 aligns across 8 bases. The CDR3 runs to 16 residues. V was pared by 5 bases and J by 2 bases, with 11 bases of the junction left unmatched. Germline V lookup: CDR1 SGHVS, CDR2 FNYEAQ. The CDR3 loop is CASSKGTTAGAYEQYF. CDR3 coding DNA: TGTGCCAGCAGCAAAGGGACGACAGCGGGGGCCTACGAGCAGTACTTC.

J is TRBJ2-5 and V is TRBV6-5; 8 bases are a match to TRBD2. Trimming took 6 bases from V and 5 from J; bases not matched to a gene: 11. Germline V gene lookup returns CDR1 MNHEY and CDR2 SVGAGI. The CDR3 covers 15 residues. CDR3 protein: CASRPQAGEVETQYF. In nucleotides, the CDR3 is TGTGCCAGCAGACCTCAAGCGGGGGAGGTGGAGACCCAGTACTTC.

This sequence joins TRBV6-5 and TRBJ1-3; D not certain. The CDR3 is 16 amino acids. Trimming shortened V by 2 bases and J by 0 bases, and 11 bases separated the two germline ends. From germline, CDR1 is MNHEY and CDR2 SVGAGI. CDR3 bases: TGTGCCAGCAGTTACGGATCAGGAATCTCTGGAAACACCATATATTTT. This sequence encodes CASSYGSGISGNTIYF.

V usage is TRBV6-5 and J usage is TRBJ2-3; D gene unclear. There are 15 residues in the CDR3. With 6 bases removed from V and 4 bases from J, the gap between germline ends came to 17 bases. Per the germline V gene, CDR1 is MNHEY and CDR2 is SVGAGI. The CDR3 spells CASSRRWAAPDTQYF. CDR3 nucleotides: TGTGCCAGCAGCCGCCGTTGGGCGGCTCCAGATACGCAGTATTTT.

The V call is TRBV2, the J call TRBJ2-1, with TRBD2 matching 14 bases. V lost 6 bases and J lost 7; bases outside the gene matches: 5. From germline, CDR1 is SNHLY and CDR2 FYNNEI. The CDR3 contains 15 residues. The DNA of the CDR3 is TGTGCCAGCAGCTACGGACTAGCGGGGGGTAATGAGCAGTTCTTC. It encodes CASSYGLAGGNEQFF.

This chain joins TRBV28 and TRBJ1-2, with TRBD1 as a possible D gene (5 bases). The CDR3 length is 12 residues. The V gene lost 4 bases and the J gene lost 11 bases, with 14 bases spanning the gap. Germline V gene sequence: CDR1 MDHEN, CDR2 SYDVKM. This CDR3 is CASSSGTLWYTF. CDR3 coding DNA: TGTGCCAGCAGTTCGGGGACGTTGTGGTACACCTTC.

The rearrangement joins TRBV19 to TRBJ1-5; TRBD1 matches at 8 bases. J lost 9 bases, V lost 3 bases, and 10 bases had no gene match. This CDR3 comprises 15 residues. CDR1 LNHDA and CDR2 SQIVND come from the germline V gene (reference sequence). The DNA of the CDR3 is TGTGCCAGTAGTATTCTGGGACAGGATTTGTGGCCCCAGCATTTT. This translates into CASSILGQDLWPQHF.

This clone was detected only once. The gene calls are TRBV7-2 and TRBJ2-3; D call uncertain. There are 13 residues in the CDR3. The germline CDR1 and CDR2 sequences are SGHTA and FQGNSA. The V and J ends lost 4 bases and 0 bases respectively, with 5 bases between them. In nucleotides, the CDR3 is TGTGCCAGCAGCTCATCTAGCACAGATACGCAGTATTTT. Amino acid sequence: CASSSSSTDTQYF. Full variable domain (outside the CDR3, taken from reference TRBV7-2 and TRBJ2-3): GAGVSQSPSNKVTEKGKDVELRCDPISGHTALYWYRQSLGQGLEFLIYFQGNSAPDKSGLPSDRFSAERTGGSVSTLTIQRTQQEDSAVYLCASSSSSTDTQYFGPGTRLTVL.

This clone was seen only once. V gene TRBV29-1 combines with J gene TRBJ2-1, with TRBD2 matching over 8 bases. The junction had 8 bases not matched to a gene; V was cut back by 7 bases and J by 3 bases. The CDR3 has 14 residues. Germline V CDR1 and CDR2: SQVTM, ANQGSEA. CDR3 in DNA: TGCAGCGGTGACTCGGGAGGGGGCTACAATGAGCAGTTCTTC. Translated: CSGDSGGGYNEQFF.